The present T cell receptor beta chain was sequenced within a study of T cell clones after liver transplantation. Germline lookup yields CDR1 LGHNA and CDR2 YNFKEQ. CDR3 length equals 18 residues. V shed 3 bases and J 6 bases; nucleotides not matched to a gene: 17. Sorting of unstimulated PBMCs yielded separate CD3+CD4+ and CD3+CD8+ fractions. Profiled with immunoSEQ multiplex PCR; TCRdb holds only in-frame clones, not every one. This sample has under 85,000 clones; about 80% occur once, and the top ten carry 0.79%. Turning to this clone: The antigen remains undetermined.

Study results and limitations: A larger donor-reactive than third-party decline suggested partial antigen-specific deletion.

The chain uses TRBV4-2 and TRBJ1-2; TRBD1 agrees at 9 bases. The receptor's source is a human patient who received a liver transplant. Some T cells may be the graft donor's. Specimen: CD4+ T cells from blood, collected 12 months after liver transplant. CDR3 sequence reads: CASSHDLFSGTGLDGYTF. DNA of the CDR3: TGTGCCAGCAGCCATGACTTATTTTCCGGGACAGGGTTAGATGGCTACACCTTC.